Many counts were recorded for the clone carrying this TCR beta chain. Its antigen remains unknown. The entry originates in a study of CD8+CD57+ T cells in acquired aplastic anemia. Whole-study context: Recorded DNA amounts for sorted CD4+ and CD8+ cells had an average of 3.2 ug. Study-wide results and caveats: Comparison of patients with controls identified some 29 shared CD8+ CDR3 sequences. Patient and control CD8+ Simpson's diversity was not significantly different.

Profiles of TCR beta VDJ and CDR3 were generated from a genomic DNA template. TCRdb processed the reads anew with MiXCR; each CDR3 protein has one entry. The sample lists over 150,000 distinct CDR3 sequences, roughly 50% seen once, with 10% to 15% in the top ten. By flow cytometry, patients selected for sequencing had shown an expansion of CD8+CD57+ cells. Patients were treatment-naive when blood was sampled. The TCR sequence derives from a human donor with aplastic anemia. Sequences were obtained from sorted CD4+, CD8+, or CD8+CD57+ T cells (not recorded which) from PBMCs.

The CDR3 bases are TGTGCCAGCAGCTTTTCGGGTGGGAACGAGCAGTACTTC. This gives the protein CASSFSGGNEQYF. The chain links TRBV7-9 to TRBJ2-7, with D uncertain. Germline loops: CDR1 SEHNR, CDR2 FQNEAQ (reference sequence). This CDR3 region has 13 residues. Trimming removed 3 bases at V and 5 bases at J, with 11 bases between.